A single sample is the source of the 28 T cell receptor beta chains below, sequenced in a study of early T cells in non-severe SARS-CoV-2 infection. TCRdb reanalysed the 5' RACE reads using MiXCR and keeps one entry per CDR3 protein. Among tens of thousands of distinct CDR3 sequences listed, approximately 12% were seen once. This specimen consisted of whole blood, obtained at baseline. The source of these receptors is an adult who was a healthcare worker with PCR-confirmed SARS-CoV-2 infection or an uninfected control (not recorded which).

This chain links TRBV11-2 with TRBJ1-3, with D hard to call. Per germline, CDR1 SGHAT and CDR2 FQNNGV. The CDR3 totals 15 residues. Trimming removed 5 bases from V and 2 bases from J, with 13 bases in between. CDR3: CASSLIARPGNTIYF. The DNA for the CDR3 is TGTGCCAGCAGCCTGATTGCTCGCCCTGGAAACACCATATATTTT.

The chain couples TRBV7-3 to TRBJ2-2; D is possibly TRBD1 (5 bases). CDR1 SGHTA and CDR2 FQGTGA come from the germline V gene. The CDR3 loop spans 13 amino acids. V was cut by 5 bases and J by 1 base, with 5 bases left in between. The CDR3 loop reads CASSTGNTGELFF. CDR3 in DNA: TGTGCCAGCAGCACAGGGAACACCGGGGAGCTGTTTTTT.

The gene calls are TRBV7-2 and TRBJ2-3; D possibly matches TRBD1 or TRBD2 (5 bases each). Between the trimmed V and J ends, which lost 3 bases and 6 bases, there was a span of 16 bases. Germline-derived CDR1 and CDR2 are SGHTA and FQGNSA. The CDR3 loop spans 15 amino acids. DNA for the CDR3: TGTGCCAGCAGCTTTCAGCCTGGGGGTTTGGATACGCAGTATTTT. It translates to CASSFQPGGLDTQYF. The full variable domain, in which reference TRBV7-2 and TRBJ2-3 provide the parts outside the CDR3, is GAGVSQSPSNKVTEKGKDVELRCDPISGHTALYWYRQSLGQGLEFLIYFQGNSAPDKSGLPSDRFSAERTGGSVSTLTIQRTQQEDSAVYLCASSFQPGGLDTQYFGPGTRLTVL.

This clonotype has a count of ten or more. The genes are TRBV18 and TRBJ2-1; 7 nucleotides agree with TRBD1. The V segment lost 5 bases and the J segment 8 bases; nucleotides outside the gene matches: 9. This CDR3 has 14 amino acids. The germline V gene encodes CDR1 KGHSH and CDR2 LQKENI. The CDR3 DNA is TGTGCCAGCTCAGTACAGGGGATGACTGATGAGCAGTTCTTC. It translates to CASSVQGMTDEQFF.

CDR3 coding DNA: TGTGCCAGCAGCGTAGGATTCGTAGCGGACCCGGCCTACAATGAGCAGTTCTTC. It yields the protein CASSVGFVADPAYNEQFF. The chain recombines TRBV9 with TRBJ2-1, with D possibly matching TRBD2 (6 bases). Germline V gives CDR1 SGDLS, CDR2 YYNGEE. The CDR3 consists of 18 residues. Trimming left V 0 bases short and J 2 bases short, with 18 bases between.

A few counts support this clonotype. The CDR3 bases are TGTGCCAGTAAATTCGTAGGACCAAGCTACGAGCAGTACTTC. Translating it yields CASKFVGPSYEQYF. The V call is TRBV19, the J call TRBJ2-7, with D unclear. The CDR3 consists of 14 residues. Trimming pared 7 bases from V and 3 bases from J, leaving 16 bases between. CDR1 LNHDA and CDR2 SQIVND come from the germline V gene (reference sequence). Drawing the rest from reference TRBV19 and TRBJ2-7, the complete variable domain is DGGITQSPKYLFRKEGQNVTLSCEQNLNHDAMYWYRQDPGQGLRLIYYSQIVNDFQKGDIAEGYSVSREKKESFPLTVTSAQKNPTAFYLCASKFVGPSYEQYFGPGTRLTVT.

This clonotype showed up just a few times. This rearrangement joins TRBV5-4 to TRBJ2-7; 7 bases line up with TRBD2. CDR1 is SGHNT, CDR2 YYREEE, per germline (reference sequence). V lost 4 bases and J lost 2; bases outside the gene matches: 6. The CDR3 contains 14 residues. CDR3 bases: TGTGCCAGCAGCAAGGGACTACTGACCTACGAGCAGTACTTC. Amino acid sequence: CASSKGLLTYEQYF.

Within the sample, this clonotype is medium-sized. The chain joins TRBV27 to TRBJ2-2; the match to TRBD2 covers 11 bases. Germline-derived CDR1 and CDR2 are MNHEY and SMNVEV (reference sequence). The CDR3 is made up of 15 amino acids. J was trimmed by 5 bases and V by 5 bases; bases with no gene match: 4. CDR3 in DNA: TGTGCCAGCAGTGTCACTAGCGGGAGTACCGGGGAGCTGTTTTTT. Residues: CASSVTSGSTGELFF.

Turning to this clonotype: A much bigger clone sits one base away, suggesting this may be a read error. The genes are TRBV7-9 and TRBJ2-1, with D tentatively TRBD2 (6 bases). CDR1 is SEHNR, CDR2 FQNEAQ, per germline (reference sequence). CDR3 size: 14 residues. For the CDR3, the DNA is TGTGCCAGCAGCTTAGGCGGGAACTACAATGAGCAGATCTTC. Translation gives CASSLGGNYNEQIF.

This clonotype was detected ten times or more. The chain joins TRBV28 to TRBJ1-1; no clear D gene. Deletions cut 4 bases from V and 7 bases from J, with 13 bases between. Germline CDR1 MDHEN, CDR2 SYDVKM. The CDR3 is 13 residues long. The CDR3 spells CASSSPPNFEAFF. The CDR3 coding sequence is TGTGCCAGCAGTTCGCCCCCCAACTTTGAAGCTTTCTTT. Looking up the rest from reference TRBV28 and TRBJ1-1 gives the full variable domain: DVKVTQSSRYLVKRTGEKVFLECVQDMDHENMFWYRQDPGLGLRLIYFSYDVKMKEKGDIPEGYSVSREKKERFSLILESASTNQTSMYLCASSSPPNFEAFFGQGTRLTVV.

This clonotype has only a few counts. The chain is built from TRBV7-8 and TRBJ2-1; D is unresolved. CDR1 and CDR2 (germline): SGHVS, FQNEAQ. The CDR3 loop spans 12 amino acids. Deletions cut 1 base from V and 9 bases from J, with 7 bases between. CDR3: CASSLGIAEQFF. CDR3 DNA sequence: TGTGCCAGCAGCTTAGGGATTGCTGAGCAGTTCTTC.

This chain's CDR3 is CSARDGERELNEQFF. CDR3 sequence (DNA): TGCAGTGCTAGAGATGGAGAGCGGGAGCTCAATGAGCAGTTCTTC. V gene TRBV20-1 combines with J gene TRBJ2-1; TRBD2 agrees at 8 bases. The CDR3 consists of 15 residues. V was clipped by 0 bases and J by 6 bases; unmatched bases: 7. Germline-derived CDR1 and CDR2 are DFQATT and SNEGSKA (reference sequence).

This chain joins TRBV7-8 and TRBJ2-2; D is unclear. Germline CDR1 and CDR2: SGHVS and FQNEAQ. The V gene lost 2 bases and the J gene lost 3 bases, with 10 bases spanning the gap. The CDR3 spans 15 residues. CDR3 residues: CASSLTAGYTGELFF. The DNA for the CDR3 is TGTGCCAGCAGCTTAACTGCAGGATACACCGGGGAGCTGTTTTTT.

The rearrangement uses TRBV7-2 and TRBJ1-3; D is perhaps TRBD1 (6 bases). The CDR3 has 17 amino acids. From germline, CDR1 is SGHTA and CDR2 FQGNSA. The ends were cut back, 5 bases at V and 2 bases at J, with 19 bases in the middle. The CDR3 protein is CASSAWGAPTPGNTIYF. For the CDR3, the DNA is TGTGCCAGCAGCGCGTGGGGGGCGCCCACTCCTGGAAACACCATATATTTT.

Ten or more counts support this clonotype. This rearrangement joins TRBV27 to TRBJ2-1; 8 nucleotides agree with TRBD2. V was clipped by 2 bases and J by 9 bases; unmatched bases: 6. Germline lookup yields CDR1 MNHEY and CDR2 SMNVEV (reference sequence). CDR3 length: 14 amino acids. CDR3 nucleotides: TGTGCCAGCAGTTTAGCGGGAGGTGGGGGTGAGCAGTTCTTC. Translated, it gives CASSLAGGGGEQFF.

The V and J genes are TRBV4-3 and TRBJ1-6; D unresolved. Trimming left V 1 base short and J 7 bases short, with 14 bases between. The CDR3 has 16 residues. Germline lookup yields CDR1 LGHNA and CDR2 YSLEER. Written as DNA, the CDR3 is TGCGCCAGCAGCCAAGCTTCGGCCAGCCCGAATTCACCCCTCCACTTT. It codes for CASSQASASPNSPLHF.

This clonotype was picked up many times. DNA for the CDR3: TGCGCCAGCAGCTTGGAGGTCGGGATCACAGATACGCAGTATTTT. It translates to CASSLEVGITDTQYF. The gene calls are TRBV5-1 and TRBJ2-3; D is perhaps TRBD2 (5 bases). Germline V gives CDR1 SGHRS, CDR2 YFSETQ. The CDR3 runs to 15 residues. V lost 0 bases, J lost 2 bases, and 10 bases lay in between. Full variable domain (outside the CDR3, taken from reference TRBV5-1 and TRBJ2-3): KAGVTQTPRYLIKTRGQQVTLSCSPISGHRSVSWYQQTPGQGLQFLFEYFSETQRNKGNFPGRFSGRQFSNSRSEMNVSTLELGDSALYLCASSLEVGITDTQYFGPGTRLTVL.

The V and J genes are TRBV7-2 and TRBJ2-5, with TRBD1 identical over 7 bases. Germline V gene lookup returns CDR1 SGHTA and CDR2 FQGNSA. This CDR3 comprises 15 residues. The trim removed 0 bases at V and 6 bases at J, leaving 7 bases unmatched. The CDR3 spells CASSLATGLEKTQYF. The CDR3 bases are TGTGCCAGCAGCTTAGCGACAGGGTTAGAAAAGACCCAGTACTTC.

This clonotype was observed a handful of times. In DNA, the CDR3 is TGTGCCAGCAGCCCAAGCTCCTATAATTCACCCCTCCACTTT. Amino acids: CASSPSSYNSPLHF. This chain uses TRBV11-2 with TRBJ1-6; no reliable D call. The germline V and J ends were trimmed by 5 bases and 0 bases, with 5 bases remaining between them. From germline, CDR1 is SGHAT and CDR2 FQNNGV. The CDR3 spans 14 residues.

The rearrangement links TRBV28 to TRBJ2-3; D might be TRBD2 (6 bases). Trimming stripped 6 bases from V and 2 bases from J, with 15 bases between. The CDR3 extends over 15 amino acids. The germline gives CDR1 MDHEN, CDR2 SYDVKM. As DNA, the CDR3 is TGTGCCAGCAGCTTCAGCCTAGCGCTCACAGATACGCAGTATTTT. It specifies CASSFSLALTDTQYF. The variable domain in full, completed from reference TRBV28 and TRBJ2-3, reads DVKVTQSSRYLVKRTGEKVFLECVQDMDHENMFWYRQDPGLGLRLIYFSYDVKMKEKGDIPEGYSVSREKKERFSLILESASTNQTSMYLCASSFSLALTDTQYFGPGTRLTVL.

The chain joins TRBV5-4 to TRBJ2-1, with 9 bases that match TRBD2. CDR1 SGHNT and CDR2 YYREEE come from the germline V gene (reference sequence). The CDR3 is made up of 15 amino acids. V dropped 9 bases and J dropped 4; count of bases not matched to a gene: 11. For the CDR3, the DNA is TGTGCCACCAACACAGGTAGCGGGAGTTACAATGAGCAGTTCTTC. As protein: CATNTGSGSYNEQFF.

There are a few counts of this clonotype. The chain couples TRBV18 to TRBJ1-1; D is ambiguous. The CDR3 is made up of 13 amino acids. Trimming stripped 6 bases from V and 3 bases from J, with 11 bases between. Looked up from germline, CDR1 is KGHSH and CDR2 is LQKENI. Written as DNA, the CDR3 is TGTGCCAGCTCTAACGGGCTGGACACTGAAGCTTTCTTT. It encodes CASSNGLDTEAFF.

This clonotype was detected only a few times. This sequence joins TRBV3-1 and TRBJ2-7; 9 nucleotides line up with TRBD2. The V and J ends lost 4 bases and 3 bases, in that order; junction bases with no gene match: 4. CDR1 is LGHDT, CDR2 YNNKEL, per germline (reference sequence). The CDR3 consists of 14 residues. CDR3: CASSLLAGSYEQYF. In nucleotides, the CDR3 is TGTGCCAGCAGCCTCCTAGCGGGAAGCTACGAGCAGTACTTC.

This clonotype was seen only a few times. The genes are TRBV11-3 and TRBJ2-3, with D unresolved. V gave up 0 bases and J gave up 4 bases, with 5 bases separating them. Germline-derived CDR1 and CDR2 are SGHNT and YENEEA. The CDR3 is made up of 13 amino acids. CDR3 nucleotides: TGTGCCAGCAGCTTAGACCGCCCAGATACGCAGTATTTT. Its translation is CASSLDRPDTQYF. Full variable domain (rest looked up from reference TRBV11-3 and TRBJ2-3): EAGVVQSPRYKIIEKKQPVAFWCNPISGHNTLYWYLQNLGQGPELLIRYENEEAVDDSQLPKDRFSAERLKGVDSTLKIQPAELGDSAVYLCASSLDRPDTQYFGPGTRLTVL.

This clonotype was counted a few times. The chain joins TRBV14 to TRBJ2-7; D ambiguous. The V end lost 0 bases, the J end lost 0 bases, and 21 bases lay between the germline ends. Germline V gene sequence: CDR1 SGHDN, CDR2 FVKESK. The CDR3 totals 19 residues. Written as DNA, the CDR3 is TGTGCCAGCAGCCAAGATAGCCTTTCGAACTATCTAAGCTCCTACGAGCAGTACTTC. This sequence encodes CASSQDSLSNYLSSYEQYF.

The rearrangement links TRBV9 to TRBJ2-7, with TRBD2 as a possible D gene (5 bases). This CDR3 contains 14 residues. Trimming shortened V by 1 base and J by 2 bases, and 10 bases separated the two germline ends. CDR1 and CDR2 (germline): SGDLS, YYNGEE. CDR3 amino acids: CASSVTSGTYEQYF. CDR3 bases: TGTGCCAGCAGCGTAACCAGCGGAACCTACGAGCAGTACTTC.

This clonotype showed up just a few times. The CDR3 spells CASSAQLRDTQYF. The DNA for the CDR3 is TGTGCCAGCAGCGCCCAATTGAGAGATACGCAGTATTTT. This chain uses TRBV7-6 with TRBJ2-3; D unresolved. V lost 5 bases and J 5 bases, leaving 11 bases between the germline ends. Per germline, CDR1 SGHVS and CDR2 FNYEAQ. The CDR3 extends over 13 amino acids.

The rearrangement links TRBV11-3 to TRBJ2-2; the D is unclear. The CDR3 is made up of 12 amino acids. V gave up 6 bases and J gave up 2 bases, with 4 bases separating them. Germline values: CDR1 SGHNT, CDR2 YENEEA. CDR3 loop: CASSSNTGELFF. CDR3 in DNA: TGTGCCAGCAGTTCTAACACCGGGGAGCTGTTTTTT. The whole variable domain, remainder taken from reference TRBV11-3 and TRBJ2-2, is EAGVVQSPRYKIIEKKQPVAFWCNPISGHNTLYWYLQNLGQGPELLIRYENEEAVDDSQLPKDRFSAERLKGVDSTLKIQPAELGDSAVYLCASSSNTGELFFGEGSRLTVL.